Listed below are T cell receptor beta chains from one sample, sequenced in a study of cytomegalovirus exposure and HLA in healthy donors. Only in-frame clones appear in the TCRdb table, and some are missing; sequencing was by immunoSEQ multiplex PCR. The table lists 84,000 or so clones, more than 60% of them singletons. Sequences were obtained from PBMCs. All receptors derive from a human donor in good health. Both conserved end residues are part of each CDR3. The D gene is left open where the match is weak. Clone size is given for some rows only: seen once, a few or many times, or a class if the clone is expanded.

.,TRBJ1-1,.,TRBV11-2,CASSLVGRAEAFF,TGTGCCAGCAGCTTAGTGGGCAGGGCTGAAGCTTTCTTT
.,TRBJ1-4,.,TRBV25-1,CASSDETRLNEKLFF,TGTGCCAGCAGTGATGAAACCAGGCTTAATGAAAAACTGTTTTTT
.,TRBJ2-2,TRBD2,TRBV11-2,CASSPLAGSTGELFF,TGTGCCAGCAGCCCACTAGCGGGGTCCACCGGGGAGCTGTTTTTT
.,TRBJ2-7,TRBD1,TRBV9,CASSVSPGGQGYEQYF,TGTGCCAGCAGCGTTTCTCCAGGGGGACAGGGCTACGAGCAGTACTTC
.,TRBJ2-3,TRBD1,TRBV19,CASSIWTGSTDTQYF,TGTGCCAGTAGTATATGGACAGGCAGCACAGATACGCAGTATTTT
.,TRBJ2-4,.,TRBV7-2,CASSPGRAKGGGDIQYF,TGTGCCAGCAGCCCTGGTCGGGCGAAGGGTGGAGGGGACATTCAGTACTTC
.,TRBJ2-5,TRBD2,TRBV6-1,CASSPSGGGTQYF,TGTGCCAGCAGTCCTAGCGGGGGCGGGACCCAGTACTTC
.,TRBJ2-1,.,TRBV28,CASSLARNEQFF,TGTGCCAGCAGTTTGGCGCGGAATGAGCAGTTCTTC
few,TRBJ1-4,.,TRBV7-9,CASSPQGSEKLFF,TGTGCCAGCAGCCCACAGGGAAGTGAAAAACTGTTTTTT
.,TRBJ2-1,.,TRBV29-1,CSVEGALYSYNEQFF,TGCAGCGTTGAGGGAGCGCTATACTCCTACAATGAGCAGTTCTTC
.,TRBJ2-2,.,TRBV5-4,CASSPGLISWTGELFF,TGTGCCAGCAGCCCCGGACTGATAAGTTGGACCGGGGAGCTGTTTTTT
.,TRBJ1-6,.,TRBV9,CASSVRQDNSPLHF,TGTGCCAGCAGCGTAAGACAGGATAATTCACCCCTCCACTTT
.,TRBJ1-5,.,TRBV2,CASSGKQGEESNQPQHF,TGTGCCAGCAGTGGGAAACAGGGAGAGGAAAGCAATCAGCCCCAGCATTTT
few,TRBJ1-4,.,TRBV5-6,CASSLWRVLATNEKLFF,TGTGCCAGCAGCTTGTGGCGGGTTCTGGCAACTAATGAAAAACTGTTTTTT
.,TRBJ2-7,TRBD2,TRBV2,CASSEFRGVSYEQYF,TGTGCCAGCAGTGAATTCCGGGGGGTCTCCTACGAGCAGTACTTC
.,TRBJ1-2,.,TRBV5-1,CASSFEQGDNYGYTF,TGCGCCAGCAGCTTTGAACAGGGAGACAACTATGGCTACACCTTC
once,TRBJ1-1,.,TRBV2,CASSEDPQSETEAFF,TGTGCCAGCAGTGAAGACCCACAAAGTGAAACTGAAGCTTTCTTT
once,TRBJ1-1,TRBD1,TRBV7-8,CASSHGQGNTEAFF,TGTGCCAGCAGCCACGGACAGGGCAACACTGAAGCTTTCTTT
.,TRBJ2-5,.,TRBV5-1,CASSYPAGKETQYF,TGCGCCAGCAGTTATCCTGCAGGGAAAGAGACCCAGTACTTC
.,TRBJ2-3,TRBD1,TRBV5-1,CASSLGGLFFDTQYF,TGCGCCAGCAGCTTAGGGGGCCTCTTTTTTGATACGCAGTATTTT
.,TRBJ2-1,TRBD1,TRBV7-7,CASSHRDSNEQFF,TGTGCTAGCAGCCACCGGGACAGCAATGAGCAGTTCTTC
few,TRBJ1-6,TRBD1,TRBV5-4,CASSLFQGGSSPLHF,TGTGCCAGCAGCTTATTTCAGGGGGGATCTTCACCCCTCCACTTT
.,TRBJ2-1,TRBD1,TRBV4-2,CASSQEGGTTYNEQFF,TGTGCCAGCAGCCAAGAAGGGGGCACTACCTACAATGAGCAGTTCTTC